This T cell receptor (beta chain) was sequenced in a study of PD-1 blockade in mismatch repair-deficient tumors. Study summary: Patients had approximately 13 mismatch repair-deficient cancer types, all previously treated and progressing.

Every patient had mismatch repair deficiency by PCR or immunohistochemistry. TCRs were sequenced from three patients responding to pembrolizumab. Whole-study results and caveats: Tumor-resident clones, often undetectable pretreatment in blood, expanded then contracted after pembrolizumab.

Points on this clone: Its antigen is not known.

Method: immunoSEQ multiplex PCR; TCRdb's copy keeps in-frame clones and lacks some. The sample carries just under 80,000 clones, about 82% recorded once. The TCR was taken from an adult with mismatch repair-deficient cancer. Sequenced material: peripheral blood, taken 44 weeks after starting pembrolizumab.

The DNA for the CDR3 is TGCGCCAGCAGCATCGGACAGGGGGCAGGAAAACTGTTTTTT. It yields the protein CASSIGQGAGKLFF. J is TRBJ1-4 and V is TRBV5-1, with 11 bases lining up with TRBD1. This CDR3 is built from 14 residues. CDR1 is SGHRS, CDR2 YFSETQ, per germline. V dropped 4 bases and J dropped 10; count of bases not matched to a gene: 6.